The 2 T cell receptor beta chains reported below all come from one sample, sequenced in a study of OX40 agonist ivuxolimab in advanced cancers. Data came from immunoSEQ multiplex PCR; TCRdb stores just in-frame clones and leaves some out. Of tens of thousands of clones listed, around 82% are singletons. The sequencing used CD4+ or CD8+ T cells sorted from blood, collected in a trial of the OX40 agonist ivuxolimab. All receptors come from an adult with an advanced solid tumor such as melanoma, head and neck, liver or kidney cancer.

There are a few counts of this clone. The CDR3 DNA reads as TGTGCCAGTAGTATAGATAGGCAGGCTCATCAGCCCCAGCATTTT. Its translation is CASSIDRQAHQPQHF. The rearrangement joins TRBV19 to TRBJ1-5; D is unclear. Deletions cut 0 bases from V and 5 bases from J, with 11 bases between. Germline V gives CDR1 LNHDA, CDR2 SQIVND (reference sequence). This CDR3 has 15 amino acids.

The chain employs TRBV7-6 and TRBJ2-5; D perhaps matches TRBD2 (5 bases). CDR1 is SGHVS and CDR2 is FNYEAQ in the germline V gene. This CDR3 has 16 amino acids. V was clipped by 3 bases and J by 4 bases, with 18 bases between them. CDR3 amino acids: CASSFGSSSIGETQYF. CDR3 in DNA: TGTGCCAGCAGCTTTGGCTCCTCTAGCATTGGAGAGACCCAGTACTTC.